The 6 T cell receptor beta chains below come from one sample, sequenced in a study of molecular identifiers for immune sequencing clone quantification (dated by TCRdb to 2017 to 2018). The method was PCR. TCRdb shows the sequencer as NextSeq 500. The public reads were quality trimmed at Q25 with fastp and then assembled into clones with MiXCR by TCRdb, keeping productive beta chains. Merged by CDR3 protein, the rows form single entries marked with the most common genes and DNA. This sample gives hundreds of thousands of distinct CDR3 sequences in total; 25% of them show up just once. Together, the top ten hold about 0.73% of the sample. The sample was naive CD8+ T cells from blood, with Jurkat cell RNA spiked in. The sample's cell subset or site label is to be understood as: FACS-sorted CD8+CD4-CCR7+CD45RA+ naive T cells. The receptors come from a human donor in good health. Some libraries in this study had Jurkat cell RNA spiked in.

This clonotype was observed a few times. The genes are TRBV24-1 and TRBJ2-3; TRBD2 matches at 13 bases. In germline, CDR1 is KGHDR, CDR2 SFDVKD. Unmatched junction bases numbered 5, after V lost 3 bases and J lost 3 bases. This CDR3 contains 17 residues. CDR3 sequence reads: CATSDDGLAGVTDTQYF. CDR3 in DNA: TGTGCCACCAGTGATGATGGACTAGCGGGAGTGACAGATACGCAGTATTTT.

The chain couples TRBV6-2 or TRBV6-3 to TRBJ2-7, with 8 nucleotides matching TRBD1. Germline CDR1 is MNHEY and CDR2 is SVGEGT. Trimming cost V 3 bases and J 4 bases; bases outside gene matches: 14. This CDR3 has 17 residues. DNA for the CDR3: TGTGCCAGCAGTTATTATGGGACAGGCGATCTTTCGTACGAGCAGTACTTC. It encodes CASSYYGTGDLSYEQYF.

The chain couples TRBV10-2 to TRBJ2-7; D may be TRBD1 or TRBD2 (7 bases each). Germline CDR1 is WSHSY and CDR2 is SAAADI. The CDR3 totals 18 residues. The ends were cut back, 0 bases at V and 2 bases at J, with 20 bases in the middle. CDR3 loop: CASSESGGGADLTYEQYF. The CDR3 nucleotides read TGCGCCAGCAGTGAGTCGGGAGGGGGCGCGGACCTAACCTACGAGCAGTACTTC.

This clonotype showed up many times. CDR3 DNA sequence: TGTGCCAGCAGTTTGGTCGTAGGCGAGCAGTACTTC. Residues: CASSLVVGEQYF. The chain employs TRBV12-3 or TRBV12-4 and TRBJ2-7, with D unresolved. This CDR3 is built from 12 residues. V gave up 3 bases and J gave up 6 bases, with 9 bases separating them.

Ten or more counts support this clonotype. The rearrangement links TRBV12-3 or TRBV12-4 to TRBJ1-5, with D unclear. The CDR3 has 15 amino acids. The V end was cut by 2 bases, the J end by 1 base, with 9 bases between. CDR3 amino acids: CASSLMRESNQPQHF. CDR3 DNA sequence: TGTGCCAGCAGTTTAATGAGAGAAAGCAATCAGCCCCAGCATTTT.

This chain uses TRBV7-9 with TRBJ2-1, with D maybe TRBD1 (5 bases). The CDR3 is 12 residues long. Looked up from germline, CDR1 is SEHNR and CDR2 is FQNEAQ (reference sequence). The V end lost 6 bases, the J end lost 10 bases, and 13 bases lay between the germline ends. Here the CDR3 DNA reads TGTGCCAGCAGGGATATTCAGGGAGAGCAGTTCTTC. Translating it yields CASRDIQGEQFF.